One and the same sample provided the 2 T cell receptor beta chains below, sequenced in a study of blood T cell repertoires in COVID-19 (dated by TCRdb to 2018 to 2020). The library was built by means of the immunoSEQ multiplex PCR assay. TCRdb carries this immuneACCESS record with in-frame sequences only. Its versions omit some clonotypes, under half of them owing to an unresolved V gene in the studies checked, with the rest unexplained. The sample table records around 200,000 clones; 86% of these occur just once. The top ten clonotypes cover less than 25% of the sample. The sample was peripheral blood. These receptors were collected from a man aged 65 to 85 with active or convalescent COVID-19.

The V and J genes are TRBV5-8 and TRBJ1-5, with 11 bases that match TRBD1. Unmatched junction bases numbered 4, after V lost 2 bases and J lost 9 bases. Germline CDR1 SGHTS, CDR2 YDEGEE. The CDR3 runs 14 residues. For the CDR3, the DNA is TGTGCCAGCAGCTTAGGGACAGGGGGAAGGCCCCAGCATTTT. Its protein product is CASSLGTGGRPQHF.

The chain couples TRBV19 to TRBJ1-1; 12 bases map to TRBD1. Losses at the gene ends were 4 bases for V and 5 bases for J; bases not matched to a gene: 8. CDR3 length: 16 amino acids. The germline CDR1 and CDR2 sequences are LNHDA and SQIVND (reference sequence). The DNA of the CDR3 is TGTGCCAGTAGTACACGGGACAGGGGGCGTCGAACTGAAGCTTTCTTT. As protein: CASSTRDRGRRTEAFF.